Listed below are T cell receptor beta chains from one sample, sequenced in a study of blood T cell repertoires in COVID-19. Method: immunoSEQ multiplex PCR; TCRdb's copy keeps in-frame clones and lacks some. The sample shows under 500,000 clones, 75% to 90% of them seen only once. Sequenced: peripheral blood. Every receptor here comes from a woman aged 25 to 39 with acute or convalescent COVID-19. Each CDR3 is given with its conserved first and last residue. Each record gives: CDR3 protein, CDR3 DNA, V gene, D gene, J gene, clone size, CDR3 length. The D gene is left open where the match is weak. The size of a clone is reported for some rows only, either as once, few or many, or as a class for expanded clones.

CDR3: CASSLVPSGRPYEQYF
DNA: TGTGCCAGCAGCTTAGTTCCTTCGGGTCGCCCCTACGAGCAGTACTTC
V: TRBV7-8
D: -
J: TRBJ2-7
size: -
length: 16

CDR3: CASSSGGSEKLFF
DNA: TGTGCCAGCAGCTCAGGAGGGAGTGAAAAACTGTTTTTT
V: TRBV5-8
D: -
J: TRBJ1-4
size: -
length: 13

CDR3: CASTITGTSGEQYF
DNA: TGTGCCAGCACCATTACCGGGACTAGCGGCGAGCAGTACTTC
V: TRBV6-5
D: TRBD2
J: TRBJ2-7
size: -
length: 14

CDR3: CASSIQRGYATDTQYF
DNA: TGTGCCAGCAGCATACAGCGGGGGTACGCAACAGATACGCAGTATTTT
V: TRBV3-1/TRBV3-2
D: TRBD2
J: TRBJ2-3
size: -
length: 16

CDR3: CASSPYGTGVQPQHF
DNA: TGTGCCAGCAGCCCCTACGGGACAGGGGTGCAGCCCCAGCATTTT
V: TRBV7-9
D: TRBD1
J: TRBJ1-5
size: -
length: 15

CDR3: CASSLGGARETQYF
DNA: TGTGCCAGCAGCTTGGGTGGGGCGCGGGAGACCCAGTACTTC
V: TRBV5-4
D: -
J: TRBJ2-5
size: once
length: 14

CDR3: CASSVSGGAINEQFF
DNA: TGTGCCAGCAGCGTAAGCGGGGGGGCGATCAATGAGCAGTTCTTC
V: TRBV9
D: TRBD2
J: TRBJ2-1
size: -
length: 15

CDR3: CASSGTSGQETQYF
DNA: TGTGCCAGCAGCGGGACTAGCGGGCAAGAGACCCAGTACTTC
V: TRBV7-9
D: TRBD2
J: TRBJ2-5
size: -
length: 14

CDR3: CASSQVLGGGVNEQFF
DNA: TGTGCCAGCAGCCAAGTTTTAGGCGGGGGGGTCAATGAGCAGTTCTTC
V: TRBV3-1/TRBV3-2
D: TRBD2
J: TRBJ2-1
size: -
length: 16

CDR3: CASSLSNSAYEQYF
DNA: TGTGCCAGCAGTTTATCCAATAGCGCCTACGAGCAGTACTTC
V: TRBV28
D: -
J: TRBJ2-7
size: once
length: 14

CDR3: CAISESIRGEYYTF
DNA: TGTGCCATCAGTGAGTCGATTAGGGGTGAATACTACACCTTC
V: TRBV10-3
D: -
J: TRBJ1-2
size: -
length: 14

CDR3: CASSQVLGETDTQYF
DNA: TGCGCCAGCAGCCAAGTTTTAGGGGAAACAGATACGCAGTATTTT
V: TRBV4-1
D: -
J: TRBJ2-3
size: -
length: 15

CDR3: CASSRGQGAFGYTF
DNA: TGTGCCAGCAGCCGGGGACAGGGGGCGTTTGGCTACACCTTC
V: TRBV11-1
D: TRBD1
J: TRBJ1-2
size: -
length: 14

CDR3: CASSLAGQLSNQPQHF
DNA: TGCGCCAGCAGCTTGGCGGGACAGTTAAGCAATCAGCCCCAGCATTTT
V: TRBV5-1
D: TRBD1
J: TRBJ1-5
size: -
length: 16

CDR3: CASSIGGAGGLTEQFF
DNA: TGTGCCAGTAGTATAGGAGGAGCGGGGGGGCTAACTGAGCAGTTCTTC
V: TRBV19
D: TRBD2
J: TRBJ2-1
size: once
length: 16

CDR3: CAISDLGTGGNEQFF
DNA: TGTGCCATCAGTGATCTGGGGACAGGGGGCAATGAGCAGTTCTTC
V: TRBV10-3
D: TRBD1
J: TRBJ2-1
size: -
length: 15

CDR3: CASSLGESQPQHF
DNA: TGTGCCAGCAGCTTGGGAGAGTCTCAGCCCCAGCATTTT
V: TRBV13
D: -
J: TRBJ1-5
size: once
length: 13

CDR3: CASGLAGDEQYF
DNA: TGTGCCAGCGGGCTAGCGGGGGACGAGCAGTACTTC
V: TRBV6-5
D: TRBD2
J: TRBJ2-7
size: -
length: 12

CDR3: CASGRTGGGSGTDTQYF
DNA: TGTGCCAGCGGACGAACGGGGGGGGGCAGTGGCACAGATACGCAGTATTTT
V: TRBV5-4
D: TRBD2
J: TRBJ2-3
size: -
length: 17

CDR3: CASSLGPSGASTDTQYF
DNA: TGCGCCAGCAGCTTGGGGCCTAGCGGTGCTAGCACAGATACGCAGTATTTT
V: TRBV5-1
D: TRBD2
J: TRBJ2-3
size: -
length: 17

CDR3: CASSLLAGSSYEQYF
DNA: TGTGCCAGCAGTCTACTAGCGGGGAGCTCCTACGAGCAGTACTTC
V: TRBV6-4
D: TRBD2
J: TRBJ2-7
size: -
length: 15

CDR3: CASSPPGNYGYTF
DNA: TGTGCCAGCAGTCCCCCGGGGAACTATGGCTACACCTTC
V: TRBV28
D: -
J: TRBJ1-2
size: -
length: 13

CDR3: CASSPERGGVNEQFF
DNA: TGTGCCAGCAGCCCTGAGCGGGGGGGCGTTAATGAGCAGTTCTTC
V: TRBV7-3
D: TRBD2
J: TRBJ2-1
size: -
length: 15

CDR3: CASRSTGIDEQYF
DNA: TGTGCCAGCAGGTCGACAGGGATCGACGAGCAGTACTTC
V: TRBV14
D: TRBD1
J: TRBJ2-7
size: -
length: 13

CDR3: CASSPNSDRYTGELFF
DNA: TGCGCCAGCAGCCCAAACTCAGACAGATACACCGGGGAGCTGTTTTTT
V: TRBV4-1
D: -
J: TRBJ2-2
size: -
length: 16

CDR3: CASSPRQGGGTDTQYF
DNA: TGCGCCAGCAGCCCCCGGCAGGGTGGGGGCACAGATACGCAGTATTTT
V: TRBV5-1
D: -
J: TRBJ2-3
size: -
length: 16